These T cell receptor beta chains were read from a single sample in a study of CD8+ T cells in alopecia areata. Measured with immunoSEQ multiplex PCR; TCRdb has only the in-frame clones, and not every one. The table lists about 160,000 clones, around 87% of them singletons. The specimen comprised CD8+ T cells sorted from blood, sampled at week 0. These receptors originate from a human donor with alopecia areata. Each CDR3 is given with its conserved first and last residue. D genes are given only for firm matches.

cdr3_length | d_call | j_call | v_call | cdr3_aa | cdr3_nt
14 | TRBD1 | TRBJ2-7 | TRBV30 | CAWIDGTGAPEQYF | TGTGCCTGGATTGATGGGACAGGGGCGCCCGAGCAGTACTTC
12 | . | TRBJ1-2 | TRBV9 | CASSVDTEIHTF | TGTGCCAGCAGCGTAGATACCGAGATCCACACCTTC
17 | TRBD2 | TRBJ2-1 | TRBV9 | CASSVDPSGNPYNEQFF | TGTGCCAGCAGCGTAGACCCTAGCGGGAACCCCTACAATGAGCAGTTCTTC
12 | TRBD1 | TRBJ2-7 | TRBV30 | CARMWTGNEQYF | TGTGCCCGGATGTGGACAGGGAACGAGCAGTACTTC
13 | . | TRBJ1-5 | TRBV27 | CATSLGHLTPQHF | TGTGCCACCTCCCTCGGGCACTTAACTCCCCAGCATTTT
13 | . | TRBJ2-7 | TRBV7-9 | CASCNGQNYEQYF | TGTGCCAGCTGCAACGGACAAAACTACGAGCAGTACTTC
14 | . | TRBJ1-2 | TRBV6-1 | CASSETQGWIGYTF | TGTGCCAGCAGTGAAACGCAGGGGTGGATTGGCTACACCTTC
13 | . | TRBJ2-2 | TRBV7-3 | CASSFEGPGELFF | TGTGCCAGCAGCTTCGAAGGGCCCGGGGAGCTGTTTTTT
14 | TRBD2 | TRBJ2-1 | TRBV2 | CASSEIAGDNEQFF | TGTGCCAGCAGTGAAATAGCGGGGGACAATGAGCAGTTCTTC
16 | . | TRBJ2-7 | TRBV5-4 | CASSSSSGERSYEQYF | TGTGCCAGCAGCTCCAGCTCGGGGGAACGATCCTACGAGCAGTACTTC
15 | TRBD1 | TRBJ1-4 | TRBV6-5 | CASSYSSTGREKLFF | TGTGCCAGCAGTTACTCGTCGACAGGGAGGGAAAAACTGTTTTTT